This TCR beta chain came from a study of T cell clusters in autoimmune cytopenias. A remark on this clonotype: Its antigen is unknown.

Multiplex touch-down PCR amplified TRB using TRB-A and TRB-B pools in one tube. TCRdb reprocessed the multiplex PCR reads and reports one entry per CDR3 protein, with no DNA. Its clone listing holds some 8,100 distinct CDR3 sequences. Each sample's input was 200 to 250 ng genomic DNA, roughly 40,000 genome equivalents. Study conclusions and caveats: TRB repertoire shifts in secondary cytopenia and chronic lymphocytic leukemia mostly reflected lymphoma, not autoimmunity.

The clonotype was recovered from a human donor with an autoimmune cytopenia or autoimmune hepatitis (not recorded which). Sequenced input: peripheral blood.

CDR3 protein: CASSAGPSNTQYF. The rearrangement links TRBV9 to TRBJ2-3; TCRdb proposes TRBD2, but this gene call is untestable without DNA. The CDR3 sequence is 13 residues long. CDR1 and CDR2 from the germline V gene are SGDLS and YYNGEE.